The clone carrying this T cell receptor (beta chain) was found once. Its antigen is unknown. This sample stems from a study of cytomegalovirus exposure and HLA in healthy donors. PCR amplification relied on 60 Vbeta primers (plus 13 Jbeta primers). The method was immunoSEQ multiplex PCR; TCRdb's version includes in-frame clones alone and lacks a portion of them. The repertoire consists of about 150,000 clones, with roughly 83% occurring once and the leading ten covering roughly 3.6%. The V end lost 0 bases, the J end lost 0 bases, and 11 bases lay between the germline ends. The CDR3 totals 16 residues. Germline V CDR1 and CDR2: WSHSY, SAAADI. General study findings and limits: Immune exposure information comprised only CMV serostatus.

The clonotype comes from a human donor in good health. Source material: PBMCs. V gene TRBV10-2 combines with J gene TRBJ1-1; no clear D. The chain's CDR3 is CASSESSDLLNTEAFF. The CDR3 DNA sequence: TGCGCCAGCAGTGAGTCAAGCGACCTTTTGAACACTGAAGCTTTCTTT.